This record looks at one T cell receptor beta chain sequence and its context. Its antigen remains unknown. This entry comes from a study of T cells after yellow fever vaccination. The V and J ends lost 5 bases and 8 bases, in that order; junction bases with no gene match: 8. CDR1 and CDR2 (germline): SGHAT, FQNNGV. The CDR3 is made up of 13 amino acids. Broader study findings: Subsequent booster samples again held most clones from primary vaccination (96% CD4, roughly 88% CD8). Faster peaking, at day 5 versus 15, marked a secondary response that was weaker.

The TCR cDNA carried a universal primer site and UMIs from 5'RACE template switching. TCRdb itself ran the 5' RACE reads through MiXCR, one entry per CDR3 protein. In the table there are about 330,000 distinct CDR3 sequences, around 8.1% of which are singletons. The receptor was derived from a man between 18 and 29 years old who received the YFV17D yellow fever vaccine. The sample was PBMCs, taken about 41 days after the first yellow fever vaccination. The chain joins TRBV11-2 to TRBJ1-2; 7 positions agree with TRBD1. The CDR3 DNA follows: TGTGCCAGCAGCGTCGACAGGGCCGGGGGCTACACCTTC. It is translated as CASSVDRAGGYTF.